This T cell receptor (beta chain) was identified in a study of Graves' ophthalmopathy and Graves' hyperthyroidism. Study-level findings and limits: Both an approximately 68% sensitivity and an approximately 72% specificity characterized the model's predictions of ophthalmopathy progression.

This clonotype was detected ten times or more. Its target is not known. RNA transcripts were the template, and TCR beta CDR3 regions were amplified from them. Amplification began with first-round RT-PCR using HTBI primers, then second-round multiplex PCR was performed. TCRdb passed the multiplex PCR reads through MiXCR, listing each CDR3 protein once. The table includes about 620,000 distinct CDR3 sequences, about 20% detected once. The V end lost 4 bases, the J end lost 6 bases, and 13 bases lay between the germline ends. This CDR3 is 14 amino acids long. Per germline, CDR1 MNHEY and CDR2 SMNVEV (reference sequence).

The material sequenced was peripheral blood. The J gene is TRBJ1-5, the V gene TRBV27; no definite D call. The sequence was obtained from a young woman with stable Graves' hyperthyroidism. Some clones in this sample may be carry-over from other donors' samples. The CDR3 nucleotides are TGTGCCAGCAGTTCACAAGGGCAGATTCAGCCCCAGCATTTT. Protein product: CASSSQGQIQPQHF.